Below are 28 T cell receptor beta chains sequenced from a single sample in a study of blood T cell repertoires in COVID-19. Clones were read by immunoSEQ multiplex PCR, and TCRdb kept only the in-frame ones, dropping some. The profile shows some 130,000 clones, around 80% of them singletons. Input material: PBMCs or T cells enriched from blood (not recorded which). These receptors all come from a man in his forties or fifties with acute COVID-19.

The V call is TRBV3-1 (or the pseudogene TRBV3-2), the J call TRBJ1-5; possible D gene TRBD1, 5 bases. V was cut by 4 bases and J by 3 bases, with 16 bases left in between. The CDR3 is 16 amino acids. Germline loops: CDR1 LGHDT, CDR2 YNNKEL (reference sequence). The CDR3 nucleotides read TGTGCCAGCAGCCCCCTCGGGGGGGGACTCAATCAGCCCCAGCATTTT. Translating it yields CASSPLGGGLNQPQHF.

The CDR3, as DNA: TGCGCCAGCAGCGAGGGTTACGAGCAGTACTTC. As protein: CASSEGYEQYF. The chain combines TRBV5-1 with TRBJ2-7, with D possibly TRBD2 on 5 matching bases. This CDR3 comprises 11 residues. V gave up 4 bases and J gave up 4 bases, with 6 bases separating them. Germline CDR1 SGHRS, CDR2 YFSETQ.

The chain combines TRBV5-4 with TRBJ2-2; D unresolved. The V end was cut by 0 bases, the J end by 5 bases, with 8 bases between. Germline loops: CDR1 SGHNT, CDR2 YYREEE (reference sequence). This CDR3 spans 14 amino acids. CDR3 sequence: CASSLAFQTGELFF. The CDR3, as DNA: TGTGCCAGCAGCTTGGCCTTCCAGACCGGGGAGCTGTTTTTT.

V gene TRBV5-6 combines with J gene TRBJ1-6, with a possible D match to TRBD1 (6 bases). CDR3 length: 15 residues. Between the trimmed V and J ends, which lost 6 bases and 8 bases, there was a span of 18 bases. Germline V gene lookup returns CDR1 SGHDT and CDR2 YYEEEE. Here the CDR3 reads CASTLPPGQDSPLHF. Here the CDR3 DNA reads TGTGCCAGCACCCTCCCTCCGGGACAAGATTCACCCCTCCACTTT.

V usage is TRBV28 and J usage is TRBJ1-1, with 7 positions matching TRBD1. The CDR3 consists of 16 residues. Germline V gene data show CDR1 as MDHEN and CDR2 as SYDVKM. With 2 bases clipped from V and 0 bases from J, the junction kept 6 bases outside the gene matches. The CDR3: CASSLGRGRLNTEAFF. The CDR3 region has the DNA TGTGCCAGCAGTTTAGGTAGGGGGCGGCTGAACACTGAAGCTTTCTTT.

The chain has TRBV18 and TRBJ2-1; 12 positions match TRBD2. The CDR3 loop spans 15 amino acids. Per the germline V gene, CDR1 is KGHSH and CDR2 is LQKENI. Trimming cost V 3 bases and J 9 bases; bases outside gene matches: 6. CDR3 loop: CASSPGLAGRGEQFF. CDR3 DNA: TGTGCCAGCTCACCCGGACTAGCGGGAAGGGGTGAGCAGTTCTTC.

With regard to this clone: One junction end does not reproduce the germline sequence, and a read error may be involved. J is TRBJ1-2 and V is TRBV11-2; 10 bases align to TRBD1. The CDR3 sequence is 13 residues long. The germline gives CDR1 SGHAT, CDR2 FQNNGV. The DNA of the CDR3 is TGTGCCAGCAGCTTAGCCTTCAGACAGGGGGCGGCCTTC. Amino acid sequence: CASSLAFRQGAAF.

The chain carries TRBV11-1 and TRBJ2-7; 9 bases fit TRBD2. Germline CDR1 SGHAT, CDR2 FQDESV (reference sequence). The CDR3 contains 15 residues. Trimming took 3 bases from V and 4 from J; bases not matched to a gene: 7. The DNA for the CDR3 is TGTGCCAGCAGCTTGGGTAGCGGGAGTCTGTACGAGCAGTACTTC. It translates to CASSLGSGSLYEQYF.

The chain links TRBV9 to TRBJ2-3; 8 bases fit TRBD1. The length of the CDR3 is 17 residues. V lost 4 bases to trimming and J lost 2 bases; unmatched junction nucleotides: 12. Per germline, CDR1 SGDLS and CDR2 YYNGEE. The CDR3 nucleotides are TGTGCCAGCAGCTCCCCCCGGACAGGGTACTTCACAGATACGCAGTATTTT. Translated: CASSSPRTGYFTDTQYF.

The chain links TRBV27 to TRBJ2-7; D perhaps matches TRBD1 (6 bases). Germline assignment: CDR1 MNHEY and CDR2 SMNVEV (reference sequence). There are 14 residues in the CDR3. V lost 4 bases and J 4 bases, leaving 14 bases between the germline ends. As DNA, the CDR3 is TGTGCCAGCAGTTATACAGGACAGACTTACGAGCAGTACTTC. This gives the protein CASSYTGQTYEQYF.

This chain joins TRBV19 and TRBJ2-5; D remains ambiguous. Germline-derived CDR1 and CDR2 are LNHDA and SQIVND (reference sequence). V was trimmed by 5 bases and J by 2 bases, leaving 12 bases between them. There are 14 residues in the CDR3. Here the CDR3 DNA reads TGTGCCAGTAGTGCCCGGCGGTCACAAGAGACCCAGTACTTC. Amino acids: CASSARRSQETQYF.

This clone was detected only a few times. The chain carries TRBV5-1 and TRBJ2-2; 9 bases fit TRBD2. CDR1 and CDR2 (germline): SGHRS, YFSETQ. This CDR3 region has 15 residues. V gave up 7 bases and J gave up 6 bases; unmatched junction bases: 10. CDR3 in DNA: TGCGCCAGCCGTGAGGTAGCGGGAGTTTCCGGGGAGCTGTTTTTT. It codes for CASREVAGVSGELFF.

CDR3 amino acids: CASSIIGGGEAFF. The CDR3 nucleotides read TGCGCCAGCAGTATCATAGGGGGCGGTGAAGCTTTCTTT. V gene TRBV10-2 combines with J gene TRBJ1-1; TRBD1 agrees at 7 bases. The germline CDR1 and CDR2 sequences are WSHSY and SAAADI. The ends lost 5 bases at V and 7 bases at J; junction bases unmatched: 7. CDR3 length: 13 amino acids.

This chain uses TRBV19 with TRBJ1-5; 7 positions agree with TRBD1. V lost 3 bases, J lost 2 bases, and 1 base stayed unmatched. Germline CDR1 LNHDA, CDR2 SQIVND (reference sequence). The CDR3 has 14 amino acids. This CDR3 reads CASSITGGNQPQHF. The DNA of the CDR3 is TGTGCCAGTAGTATTACAGGGGGCAATCAGCCCCAGCATTTT.

This clone was picked up one time. The chain joins TRBV5-1 to TRBJ1-2; D is undetermined. There are 13 residues in the CDR3. The germline V gene encodes CDR1 SGHRS and CDR2 YFSETQ. Trimming pared 3 bases from V and 8 bases from J, leaving 14 bases between. Here the CDR3 reads CASSYGNRNGYTF. CDR3 DNA sequence: TGCGCCAGCAGCTACGGGAATCGAAACGGCTACACCTTC.

This chain's CDR3 is CASSLRQGEETQYF. CDR3 DNA: TGTGCCAGCAGCTTAAGACAGGGTGAAGAGACCCAGTACTTC. The rearrangement joins TRBV7-3 to TRBJ2-5; TRBD1 aligns across 7 bases. This CDR3 has 14 amino acids. Losses at the gene ends were 1 base for V and 3 bases for J; bases not matched to a gene: 2. CDR1 SGHTA and CDR2 FQGTGA come from the germline V gene.

A few counts support this clone. This rearrangement joins TRBV14 to TRBJ1-2, with D possibly TRBD1 on 6 matching bases. The V end was cut by 4 bases, the J end by 2 bases, with 8 bases between. Germline CDR1 and CDR2: SGHDN and FVKESK. The CDR3 consists of 13 residues. The CDR3 bases are TGTGCCAGCAGCCGGGACACGAACTATGGCTACACCTTC. Protein product: CASSRDTNYGYTF.

This clone was detected only once. The chain recombines TRBV10-3 with TRBJ2-7; TRBD1 aligns across 7 bases. The germline V gene encodes CDR1 ENHRY and CDR2 SYGVKD. Germline trimming cut 1 base from V and 3 bases from J; bases unmatched to any gene: 3. The CDR3 totals 14 residues. In DNA, the CDR3 is TGTGCCATCAGTGAGTGGGACAGCCGCTACGAGCAGTACTTC. This sequence encodes CAISEWDSRYEQYF.

This clone was detected only once. The J gene is TRBJ2-2, the V gene TRBV6-4; TRBD2 agrees at 11 bases. This CDR3 comprises 15 residues. The germline gives CDR1 MRHNA, CDR2 SNTAGT. V dropped 6 bases and J dropped 3; count of bases not matched to a gene: 3. As DNA, the CDR3 is TGTGCCAGCAGCCTACTAGCGGGGGACACCGGGGAGCTGTTTTTT. Protein product: CASSLLAGDTGELFF.

To note about this clone: This specimen includes other DNA sequences encoding the same CDR3. This chain connects TRBV12-3 or TRBV12-4 to TRBJ2-3, with TRBD2 matching 7 bases. V trimming: 6 bases; J trimming: 4 bases; junction bases outside the gene matches: 4. This CDR3 is 13 amino acids long. CDR3 protein: CASSLGGADTQYF. The CDR3 DNA reads as TGTGCCAGCAGCCTGGGGGGGGCAGATACGCAGTATTTT.

The chain combines TRBV9 with TRBJ1-3, with a possible D match to TRBD1 (5 bases). CDR1 SGDLS and CDR2 YYNGEE come from the germline V gene. This CDR3 is built from 14 residues. V was trimmed by 7 bases and J by 0 bases, leaving 11 bases between them. The CDR3 sequence: CASSTGGSGNTIYF. Written as DNA, the CDR3 is TGTGCCAGCTCTACGGGGGGCTCTGGAAACACCATATATTTT. The variable domain in full, with the rest retrieved from reference TRBV9 and TRBJ1-3, is DSGVTQTPKHLITATGQRVTLRCSPRSGDLSVYWYQQSLDQGLQFLIQYYNGEERAKGNILERFSAQQFPDLHSELNLSSLELGDSALYFCASSTGGSGNTIYFGEGSWLTVV.

V is TRBV10-3 and J is TRBJ2-5; TRBD1 matches 11 bases. The ends lost 7 bases at V and 4 bases at J; junction bases unmatched: 2. This CDR3 has 13 amino acids. CDR1 is ENHRY and CDR2 is SYGVKD in the germline V gene. The CDR3: CAIKGTGGETQYF. The CDR3, as DNA: TGTGCCATCAAGGGGACAGGGGGAGAGACCCAGTACTTC.

J is TRBJ1-1 and V is TRBV5-1, with 8 positions matching TRBD1. The CDR3 consists of 16 residues. After removal of 3 bases from V and 1 base from J, the junction contained 8 bases not matched to a gene. Germline values: CDR1 SGHRS, CDR2 YFSETQ. The CDR3 nucleotides are TGCGCCAGCAGCTCACAGGGGGGTTTTGGGAACACTGAAGCTTTCTTT. It is translated as CASSSQGGFGNTEAFF.

This clone was detected a few times. The chain has TRBV2 and TRBJ2-1, with D unresolved. The germline CDR1 and CDR2 sequences are SNHLY and FYNNEI. This CDR3 is built from 14 residues. Trimming removed 3 bases at V and 0 bases at J, with 6 bases between. DNA of the CDR3: TGTGCCAGCAGTGATTTGAGCTCCTACAATGAGCAGTTCTTC. The encoded protein is CASSDLSSYNEQFF.

The chain recombines TRBV18 with TRBJ1-6; tentative D call: TRBD1 (5 bases). V lost 4 bases, J lost 5 bases, and 9 bases lay in between. The length of the CDR3 is 14 residues. Germline loops: CDR1 KGHSH, CDR2 LQKENI. The CDR3 region has the DNA TGTGCCAGCTCACAGGGGCAAGATAATTCACCCCTCCACTTT. As protein: CASSQGQDNSPLHF.

This clone was picked up a small number of times. The chain uses TRBV2 and TRBJ1-6; D not resolved. Germline CDR1 is SNHLY and CDR2 is FYNNEI. The CDR3 totals 12 residues. Trimming cost V 3 bases and J 8 bases, with 5 bases left between them. CDR3 loop: CASSDTDSPLHF. As DNA, the CDR3 is TGTGCCAGCAGTGATACTGATTCACCCCTCCACTTT.

The chain couples TRBV7-2 to TRBJ2-7; no firm D call. The germline V gene encodes CDR1 SGHTA and CDR2 FQGNSA. The CDR3 runs to 16 residues. The germline V and J ends were trimmed by 1 base and 6 bases, with 19 bases remaining between them. CDR3 nucleotides: TGTGCCAGCAGCTTAGTATTCGATCTAGTATCCGGCGAGCAGTACTTC. Protein sequence: CASSLVFDLVSGEQYF. Full variable domain (rest looked up from reference TRBV7-2 and TRBJ2-7): GAGVSQSPSNKVTEKGKDVELRCDPISGHTALYWYRQSLGQGLEFLIYFQGNSAPDKSGLPSDRFSAERTGGSVSTLTIQRTQQEDSAVYLCASSLVFDLVSGEQYFGPGTRLTVT.

Worth noting for this clone: The junction shows a germline mismatch at one end, possibly a read error. CDR3 amino acids: CASSEAVSSYNEQFF. CDR3 sequence (DNA): TGTGCCAGCAGCGAAGCGGTGAGCTCCTACAATGAGCAGTTCTTC. This chain joins TRBV6-1 and TRBJ2-1, with D possibly being TRBD2 (5 bases). The CDR3 runs to 15 residues. Germline CDR1 and CDR2: MNHNS and SASEGT.